This TCR beta chain was identified during a study of T cell clusters in autoimmune cytopenias. TRB amplification used 200 to 250 ng of peripheral blood genomic DNA. TRB rearrangements were amplified by touch-down multiplex PCR with mixed TRB-A/B primers. TCRdb derives one entry per CDR3 protein from the multiplex PCR reads, leaving out DNA. The sample table sets out some 460 distinct CDR3 sequences. This CDR3 spans 15 amino acids. Per germline, CDR1 SNHLY and CDR2 FYNNEI. The TCR originated in a human donor with an autoimmune cytopenia or autoimmune hepatitis (not recorded which). Sequencing used peripheral blood. The chain couples TRBV2 to TRBJ1-5; TCRdb indicates TRBD1, and absent DNA this call remains unverified. CDR3 sequence reads: CASSGQVDSNQPQHF.